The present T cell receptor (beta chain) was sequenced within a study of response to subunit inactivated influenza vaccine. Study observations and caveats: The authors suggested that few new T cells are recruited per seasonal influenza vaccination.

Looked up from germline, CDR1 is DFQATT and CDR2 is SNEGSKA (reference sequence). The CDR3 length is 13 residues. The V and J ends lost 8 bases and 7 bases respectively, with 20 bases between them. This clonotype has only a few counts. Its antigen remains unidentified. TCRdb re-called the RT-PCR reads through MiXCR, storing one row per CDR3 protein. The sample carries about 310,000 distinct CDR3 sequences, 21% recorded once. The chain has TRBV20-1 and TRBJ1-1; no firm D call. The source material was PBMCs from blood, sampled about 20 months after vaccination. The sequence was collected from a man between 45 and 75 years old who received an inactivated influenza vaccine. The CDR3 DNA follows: TGCAGTACTATTCCGGGTTGGGTGGGTGAAGCTTTCTTT. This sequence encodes CSTIPGWVGEAFF.